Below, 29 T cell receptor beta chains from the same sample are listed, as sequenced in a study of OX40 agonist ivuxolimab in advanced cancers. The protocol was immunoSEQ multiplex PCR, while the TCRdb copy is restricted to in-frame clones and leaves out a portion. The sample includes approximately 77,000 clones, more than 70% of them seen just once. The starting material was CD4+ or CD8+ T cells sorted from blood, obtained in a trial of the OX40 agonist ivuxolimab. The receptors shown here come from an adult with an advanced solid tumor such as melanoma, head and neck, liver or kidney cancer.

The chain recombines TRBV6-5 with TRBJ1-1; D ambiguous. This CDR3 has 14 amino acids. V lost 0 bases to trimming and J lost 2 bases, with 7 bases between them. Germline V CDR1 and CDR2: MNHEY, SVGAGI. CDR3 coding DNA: TGTGCCAGCAGTTACTCGAACCTAAACACTGAAGCTTTCTTT. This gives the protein CASSYSNLNTEAFF.

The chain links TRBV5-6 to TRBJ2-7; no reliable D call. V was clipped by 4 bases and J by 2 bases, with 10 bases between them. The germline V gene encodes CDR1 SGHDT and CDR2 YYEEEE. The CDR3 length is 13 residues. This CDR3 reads CASSLPLAYEQYF. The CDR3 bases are TGTGCCAGCAGCCTCCCTTTGGCCTACGAGCAGTACTTC.

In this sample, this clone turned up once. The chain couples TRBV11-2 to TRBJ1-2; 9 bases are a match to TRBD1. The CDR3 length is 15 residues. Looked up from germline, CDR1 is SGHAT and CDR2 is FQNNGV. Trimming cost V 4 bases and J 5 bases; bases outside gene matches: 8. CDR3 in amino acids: CASSSAGTGIYGYTF. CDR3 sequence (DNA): TGTGCCAGCAGCTCTGCCGGGACAGGGATTTATGGCTACACCTTC.

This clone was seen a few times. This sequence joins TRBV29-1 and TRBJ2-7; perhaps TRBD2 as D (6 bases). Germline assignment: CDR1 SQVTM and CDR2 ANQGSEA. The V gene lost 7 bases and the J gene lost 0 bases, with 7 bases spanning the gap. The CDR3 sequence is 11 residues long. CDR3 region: CSAGGSYEQYF. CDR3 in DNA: TGCAGCGCCGGGGGCTCCTACGAGCAGTACTTC.

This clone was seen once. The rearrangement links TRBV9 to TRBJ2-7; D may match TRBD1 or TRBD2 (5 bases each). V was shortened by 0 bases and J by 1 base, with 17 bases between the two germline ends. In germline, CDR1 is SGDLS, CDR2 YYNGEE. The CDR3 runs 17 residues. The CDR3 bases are TGTGCCAGCAGCGTAGTAGCCTCCGGGACGGCGTCCTACGAGCAGTACTTC. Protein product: CASSVVASGTASYEQYF.

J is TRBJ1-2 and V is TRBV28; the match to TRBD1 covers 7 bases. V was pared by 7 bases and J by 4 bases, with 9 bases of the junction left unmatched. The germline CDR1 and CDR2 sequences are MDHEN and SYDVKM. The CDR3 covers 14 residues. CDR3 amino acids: CASNIPGTVYGYTF. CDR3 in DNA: TGTGCCAGCAATATACCCGGGACAGTCTATGGCTACACCTTC.

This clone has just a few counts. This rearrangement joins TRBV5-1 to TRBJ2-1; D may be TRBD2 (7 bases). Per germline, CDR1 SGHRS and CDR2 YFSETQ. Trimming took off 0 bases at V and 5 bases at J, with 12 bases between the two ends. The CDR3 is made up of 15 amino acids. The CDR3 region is CASSLGAGADNEQFF. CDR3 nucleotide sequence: TGCGCCAGCAGCTTGGGGGCGGGGGCGGACAATGAGCAGTTCTTC.

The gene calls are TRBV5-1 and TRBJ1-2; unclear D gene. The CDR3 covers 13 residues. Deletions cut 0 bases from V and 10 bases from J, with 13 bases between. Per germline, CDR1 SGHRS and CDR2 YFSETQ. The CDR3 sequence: CASSLEGSGNYTF. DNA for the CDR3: TGCGCCAGCAGCTTGGAAGGCTCCGGGAACTACACCTTC.

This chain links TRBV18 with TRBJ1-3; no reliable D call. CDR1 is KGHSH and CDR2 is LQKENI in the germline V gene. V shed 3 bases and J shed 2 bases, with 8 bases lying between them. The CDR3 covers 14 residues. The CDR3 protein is CASSPVEAGNTIYF. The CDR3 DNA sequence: TGTGCCAGCTCACCGGTGGAAGCTGGAAACACCATATATTTT.

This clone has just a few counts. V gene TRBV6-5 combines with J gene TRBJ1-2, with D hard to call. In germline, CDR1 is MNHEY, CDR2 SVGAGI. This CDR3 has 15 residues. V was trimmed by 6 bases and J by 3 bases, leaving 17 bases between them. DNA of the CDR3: TGTGCCAGCAGGGGTATTAGGGCAGGCCACTATGGCTACACCTTC. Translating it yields CASRGIRAGHYGYTF.

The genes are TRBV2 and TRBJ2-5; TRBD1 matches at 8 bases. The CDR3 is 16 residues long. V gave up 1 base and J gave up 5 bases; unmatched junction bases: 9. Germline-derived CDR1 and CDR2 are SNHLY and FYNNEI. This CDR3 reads CASSEEATGAGETQYF. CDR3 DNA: TGTGCCAGCAGTGAAGAAGCGACAGGGGCTGGGGAGACCCAGTACTTC.

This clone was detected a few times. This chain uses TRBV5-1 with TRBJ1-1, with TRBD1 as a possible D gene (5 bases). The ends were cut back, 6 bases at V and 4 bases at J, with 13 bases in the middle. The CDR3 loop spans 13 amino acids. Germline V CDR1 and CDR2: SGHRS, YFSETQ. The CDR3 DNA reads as TGCGCCAGCAATGGGGGGGATCGCACTGAAGCTTTCTTT. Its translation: CASNGGDRTEAFF.

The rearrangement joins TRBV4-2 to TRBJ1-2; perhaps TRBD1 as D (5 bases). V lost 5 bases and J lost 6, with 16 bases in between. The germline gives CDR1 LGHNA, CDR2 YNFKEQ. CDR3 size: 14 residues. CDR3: CASSGSRQKDGYTF. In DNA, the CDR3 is TGTGCCAGCAGCGGGAGTCGACAGAAGGATGGCTACACCTTC.

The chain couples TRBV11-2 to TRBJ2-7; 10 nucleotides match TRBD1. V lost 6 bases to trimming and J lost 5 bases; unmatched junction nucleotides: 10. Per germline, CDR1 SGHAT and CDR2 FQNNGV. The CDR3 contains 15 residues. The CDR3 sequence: CASRLLGTGANEQYF. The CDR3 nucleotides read TGTGCCAGCAGGCTTTTGGGGACAGGGGCTAACGAGCAGTACTTC.

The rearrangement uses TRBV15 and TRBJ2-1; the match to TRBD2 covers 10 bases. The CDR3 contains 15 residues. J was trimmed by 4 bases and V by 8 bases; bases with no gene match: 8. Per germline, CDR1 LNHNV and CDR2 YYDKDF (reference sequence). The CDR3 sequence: CATLAGEQLYNEQFF. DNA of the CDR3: TGTGCCACCCTAGCGGGAGAGCAGCTTTACAATGAGCAGTTCTTC.

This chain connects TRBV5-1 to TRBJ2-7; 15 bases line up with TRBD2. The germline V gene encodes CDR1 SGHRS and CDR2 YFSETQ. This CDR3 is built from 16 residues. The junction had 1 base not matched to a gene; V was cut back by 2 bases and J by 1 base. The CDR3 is CASSFGLAGGSYEQYF. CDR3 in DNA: TGCGCCAGCAGCTTTGGACTAGCGGGAGGGTCCTACGAGCAGTACTTC.

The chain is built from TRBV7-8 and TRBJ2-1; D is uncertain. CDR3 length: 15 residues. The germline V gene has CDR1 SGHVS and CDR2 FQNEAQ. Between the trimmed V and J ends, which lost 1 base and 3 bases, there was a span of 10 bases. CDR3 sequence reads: CASSLGKAFYNEQFF. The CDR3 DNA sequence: TGTGCCAGCAGCTTAGGTAAAGCGTTCTACAATGAGCAGTTCTTC.

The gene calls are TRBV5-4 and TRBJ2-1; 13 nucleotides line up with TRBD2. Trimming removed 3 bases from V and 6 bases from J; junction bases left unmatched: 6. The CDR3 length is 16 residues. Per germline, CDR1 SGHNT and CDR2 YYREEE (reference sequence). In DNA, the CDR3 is TGTGCCAGCAGCTACCCGGGACTAGCGGGAATCAATGAGCAGTTCTTC. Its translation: CASSYPGLAGINEQFF.

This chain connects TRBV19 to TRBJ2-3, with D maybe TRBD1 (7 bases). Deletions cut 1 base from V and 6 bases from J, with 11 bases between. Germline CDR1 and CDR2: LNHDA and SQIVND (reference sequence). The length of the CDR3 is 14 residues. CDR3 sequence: CASSIGPGGDTQYF. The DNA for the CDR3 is TGTGCCAGTAGTATAGGCCCAGGGGGGGATACGCAGTATTTT.

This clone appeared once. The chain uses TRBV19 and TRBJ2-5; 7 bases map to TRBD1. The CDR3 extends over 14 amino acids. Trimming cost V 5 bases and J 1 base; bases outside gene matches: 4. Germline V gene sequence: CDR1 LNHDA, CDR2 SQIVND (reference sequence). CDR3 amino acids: CASSPTGVQETQYF. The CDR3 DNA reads TGTGCCAGTAGTCCTACAGGGGTCCAAGAGACCCAGTACTTC.

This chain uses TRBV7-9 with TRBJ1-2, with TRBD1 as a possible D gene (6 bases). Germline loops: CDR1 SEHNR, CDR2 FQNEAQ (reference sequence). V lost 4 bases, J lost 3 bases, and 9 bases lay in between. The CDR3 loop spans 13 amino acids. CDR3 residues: CASSYRQDYGYTF. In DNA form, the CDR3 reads TGTGCCAGCAGCTACAGACAGGACTATGGCTACACCTTC.

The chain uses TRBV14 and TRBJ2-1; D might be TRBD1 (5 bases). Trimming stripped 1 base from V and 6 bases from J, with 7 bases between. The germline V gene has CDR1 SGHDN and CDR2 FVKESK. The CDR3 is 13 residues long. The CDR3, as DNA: TGTGCCAGCAGCCAAGTTACAGGCAATGAGCAGTTCTTC. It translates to CASSQVTGNEQFF.

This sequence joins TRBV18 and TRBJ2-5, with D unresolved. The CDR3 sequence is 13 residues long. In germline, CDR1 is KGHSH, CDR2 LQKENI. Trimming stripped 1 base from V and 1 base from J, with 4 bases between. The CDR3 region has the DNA TGTGCCAGCTCACCACTTACCCAAGAGACCCAGTACTTC. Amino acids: CASSPLTQETQYF.

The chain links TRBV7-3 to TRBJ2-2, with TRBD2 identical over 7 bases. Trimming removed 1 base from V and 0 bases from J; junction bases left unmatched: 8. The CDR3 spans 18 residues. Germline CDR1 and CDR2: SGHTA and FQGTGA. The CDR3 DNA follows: TGTGCCAGCAGCTTAAAGAGTCGGCTAGCGGCGAACACCGGGGAGCTGTTTTTT. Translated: CASSLKSRLAANTGELFF.

CDR3 sequence (DNA): TGTGCCAGCAGCCGGGGGACAGGGATACAGCCCCAGCATTTT. The encoded protein is CASSRGTGIQPQHF. V gene TRBV6-5 combines with J gene TRBJ1-5; 9 nucleotides agree with TRBD1. CDR3 length: 14 residues. The ends lost 6 bases at V and 7 bases at J; junction bases unmatched: 7. CDR1 and CDR2 (germline): MNHEY, SVGAGI.

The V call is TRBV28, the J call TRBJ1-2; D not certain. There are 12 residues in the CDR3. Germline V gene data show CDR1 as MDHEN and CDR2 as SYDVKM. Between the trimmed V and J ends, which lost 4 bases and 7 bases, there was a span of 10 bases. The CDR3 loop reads CASSSDRIGYTF. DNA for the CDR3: TGTGCCAGCAGTTCTGACCGGATTGGCTACACCTTC.

CDR3 nucleotide sequence: TGTGCCTGGAGACAGGGGGGCTTCAATCAGCCCCAGCATTTT. This translates into CAWRQGGFNQPQHF. The V call is TRBV30, the J call TRBJ1-5; 8 bases agree with TRBD1. Trimming took 3 bases from V and 3 from J; bases not matched to a gene: 4. The CDR3 loop spans 14 amino acids. Germline V gene data show CDR1 as GTSNPN and CDR2 as SVGIG (reference sequence).

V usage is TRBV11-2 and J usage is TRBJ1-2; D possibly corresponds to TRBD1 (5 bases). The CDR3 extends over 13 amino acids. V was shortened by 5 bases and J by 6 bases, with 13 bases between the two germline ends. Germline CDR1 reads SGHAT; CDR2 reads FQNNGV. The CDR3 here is CASSRDRGHGYTF. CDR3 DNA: TGTGCCAGCAGCCGGGACCGAGGACATGGCTACACCTTC.

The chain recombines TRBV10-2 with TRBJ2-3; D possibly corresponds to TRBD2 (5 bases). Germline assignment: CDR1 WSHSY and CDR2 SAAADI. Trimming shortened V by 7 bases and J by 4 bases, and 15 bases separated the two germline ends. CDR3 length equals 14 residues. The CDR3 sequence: CASKVAQRADTQYF. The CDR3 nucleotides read TGCGCCAGCAAGGTAGCGCAGAGGGCAGATACGCAGTATTTT.